What follows describes a single T cell receptor (beta chain). Its antigen is unknown. These data belong to a study of T-cell memory formation after mild COVID-19. General study findings and limits: Most CD4+ clones that shrank were in CM and EM, while CD8+ ones turned up in EMRA.

One entry per CDR3 protein, called by TCRdb with MiXCR from the 5' RACE reads. The sample carries about 560,000 distinct CDR3 sequences, 17% recorded once. The CDR3 is made up of 15 amino acids. V was pared by 5 bases and J by 4 bases, with 10 bases of the junction left unmatched. CDR1 and CDR2 from the germline V gene are SGHAT and FQNNGV. The receptor was derived from an adult woman who had mild COVID-19 (a few samples of this study predate the infection). Cell type and time point are not known. Sequencing was done on a sample of PBMCs or a T cell subset sorted from them (not recorded which). This chain links TRBV11-2 with TRBJ2-5, with 7 bases lining up with TRBD1. The CDR3 coding sequence is TGTGCCAGCAGCGCCGGGACAGCCCGGGTAGAGACCCAGTACTTC. Protein sequence: CASSAGTARVETQYF.